This T cell receptor (beta chain) came from a study of metastatic and nonmetastatic thyroid tumors (dated by TCRdb to 2018 to 2021). Study-wide context: The researchers compared repertoires between peripheral blood samples and tumor or nodule tissue samples from patients with malignant or benign thyroid disease.

As to this clone: Its antigen has not been determined. The sample holds no much larger clone one base away, and base qualities are not on file.

Deletion took 5 bases off V and 5 bases off J, with a span of 18 bases between the germline ends. The germline V gene specifies SGHNT as CDR1 and YENEEA as CDR2. The CDR3 runs 15 residues from the cysteine to the phenylalanine. This entry keeps only the CDR3 DNA: 45 bases, framed from base 1. Before undergoing thyroid surgery, none of the patients had been given any kind of treatment. Using T-cell receptor beta sequencing, the study looked back at clinical samples from patients collected from the early 2010s to the late 2010s. The method was PCR. The listed sequencing device is Illumina HiSeq 4000. High-throughput sequencing was used to profile the TCR beta-chain CDR3 region of every patient. In the source study's methods: Drawing on CDR3 differences between clinicopathological groups, the researchers built a classifier meant to tell apart patients with distant-metastatic papillary thyroid cancer. The Shannon index was used to measure repertoire diversity, and the Morisita-Horn index was used to measure how similar tumor and blood repertoires were. The raw public data were reprocessed by TCRdb itself: fastp quality trimming at Q25, MiXCR clonotype calling, in-frame beta chains only. It is TCRdb's table, rather than the study itself, that gives the V and J calls and clone size. Within this sample are approximately 60,000 clones, with almost 30% of them counted one time only. The leading ten clones occupy roughly 15% of the sample.

Results the study describes overall, beyond this receptor: In both blood and tumor samples, TCR beta diversity was reported to be significantly higher in malignant tumors than in benign nodules.

This sequence uses TRBV11-3 and TRBJ2-5, with a tentative D gene TRBD2 over 6 matching bases. The sequence was obtained from a female donor with papillary thyroid cancer or a benign thyroid nodule (not recorded which). Some clones in this sample may be carry-over from other donors' samples. The sequenced sample was blood. The CDR3 loop reads CASSPTPGGLETQYF. The sequence in DNA is TGTGCCAGCAGCCCCACCCCCGGGGGATTGGAGACCCAGTACTTC.